The count of the clone carrying this T cell receptor (beta chain) is one. Generated by immunoSEQ multiplex PCR, the TCRdb table keeps only in-frame clones and is missing some. There are tens of thousands of clones in the sample; around 92% occur only once, and roughly 2.8% lies in the top ten. These data originate in a study of T cell changes during pregnancy in multiple sclerosis. V was shortened by 1 base and J by 4 bases, with 10 bases between the two germline ends. This CDR3 region has 14 residues. Germline V CDR1 and CDR2: MDHEN, SYDVKM. The sequence came from a female donor in good health, enrolled as a control in a pregnancy study. The starting material was peripheral blood, obtained in the third trimester of pregnancy. The chain employs TRBV28 and TRBJ1-2; no reliable D call. The CDR3 loop is CASSLFQNLYGYTF. Written as DNA, the CDR3 is TGTGCCAGCAGTTTATTCCAGAATCTCTATGGCTACACCTTC.